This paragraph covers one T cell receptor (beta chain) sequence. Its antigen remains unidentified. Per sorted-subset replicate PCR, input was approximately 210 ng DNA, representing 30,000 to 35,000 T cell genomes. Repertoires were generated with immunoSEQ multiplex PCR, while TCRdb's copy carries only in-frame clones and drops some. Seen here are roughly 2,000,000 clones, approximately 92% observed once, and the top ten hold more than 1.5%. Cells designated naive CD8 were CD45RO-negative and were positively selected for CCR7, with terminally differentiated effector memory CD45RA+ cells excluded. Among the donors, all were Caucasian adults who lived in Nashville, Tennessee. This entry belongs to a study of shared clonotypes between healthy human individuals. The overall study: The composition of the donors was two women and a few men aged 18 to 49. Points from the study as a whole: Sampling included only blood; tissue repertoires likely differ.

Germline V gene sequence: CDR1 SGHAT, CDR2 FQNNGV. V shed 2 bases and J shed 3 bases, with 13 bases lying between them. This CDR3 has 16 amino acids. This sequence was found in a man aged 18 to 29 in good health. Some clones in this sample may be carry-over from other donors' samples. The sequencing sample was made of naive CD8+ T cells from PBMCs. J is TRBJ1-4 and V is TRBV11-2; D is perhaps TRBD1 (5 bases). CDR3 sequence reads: CASSLMPGGPNEKLFF. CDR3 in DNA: TGTGCCAGCAGCTTAATGCCGGGGGGTCCTAATGAAAAACTGTTTTTT. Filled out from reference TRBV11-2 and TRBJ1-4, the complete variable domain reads EAGVAQSPRYKIIEKRQSVAFWCNPISGHATLYWYQQILGQGPKLLIQFQNNGVVDDSQLPKDRFSAERLKGVDSTLKIQPAKLEDSAVYLCASSLMPGGPNEKLFFGSGTQLSVL.